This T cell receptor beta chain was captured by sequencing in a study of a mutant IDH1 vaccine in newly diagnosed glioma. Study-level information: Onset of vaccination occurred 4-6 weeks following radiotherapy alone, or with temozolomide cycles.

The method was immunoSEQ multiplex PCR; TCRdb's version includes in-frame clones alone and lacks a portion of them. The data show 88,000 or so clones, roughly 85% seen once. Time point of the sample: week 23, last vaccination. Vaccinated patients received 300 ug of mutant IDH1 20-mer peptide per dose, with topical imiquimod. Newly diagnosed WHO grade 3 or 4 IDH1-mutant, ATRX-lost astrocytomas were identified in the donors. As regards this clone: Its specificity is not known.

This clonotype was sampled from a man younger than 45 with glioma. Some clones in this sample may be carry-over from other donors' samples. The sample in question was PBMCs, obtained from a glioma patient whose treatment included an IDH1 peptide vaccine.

The CDR3 DNA reads as TGTGCCAGCAGTTTTATTCTTAAAGATACGCAGTATTTT. Translation gives CASSFILKDTQYF. V is TRBV27 and J is TRBJ2-3; D ambiguous. Germline lookup yields CDR1 MNHEY and CDR2 SMNVEV (reference sequence). Trimming cost V 3 bases and J 5 bases, with 9 bases left between them. The length of the CDR3 is 13 residues.